The entry that follows covers one T cell receptor (beta chain) sequence. Antigen specificity is unknown. A CD45RO/CCR7/CD25/CD127/CD95/CD27 panel sorted naive, central memory, regulatory and stem cell-like memory CD4+ cells. The data stem from a study of beta chain features in type 1 diabetes. Study results and limitations: For patients, the naive, central memory and Treg TCRB repertoires appeared more alike than for healthy donors. Shorter TCRB CDR3s, moderately but significantly so, marked every one of the four CD4+ subsets in Type 1 diabetes patients. Patients and controls would share equally any PCR tilt toward shorter templates.

The entirety of the isolated RNA underwent reverse transcription, so expressed TCRB transcripts were sequenced. Repertoires were generated with immunoSEQ multiplex PCR, while TCRdb's copy carries only in-frame clones and drops some. The repertoire holds over 700,000 clones, with around a sixth as singletons. CDR3 size: 16 residues. CDR1 is SGHTA and CDR2 is FQGTGA in the germline V gene. Trimming took 5 bases from V and 0 from J; bases not matched to a gene: 7. This clonotype was obtained from a woman in her late teens or twenties in good health. Source material: naive CD4+ T cells from blood. This chain links TRBV7-3 with TRBJ2-1; TRBD2 aligns across 7 bases. The CDR3: CASSLSGGSSYNEQFF. The CDR3 DNA reads as TGTGCCAGCAGCCTATCTGGCGGGAGCTCCTACAATGAGCAGTTCTTC. The whole variable domain, remainder taken from reference TRBV7-3 and TRBJ2-1, is GAGVSQTPSNKVTEKGKYVELRCDPISGHTALYWYRQSLGQGPEFLIYFQGTGAADDSGLPNDRFFAVRPEGSVSTLKIQRTERGDSAVYLCASSLSGGSSYNEQFFGPGTRLTVL.